Shown below are 27 T cell receptor beta chains from a single sample sequenced in a study of blood T cell repertoires in COVID-19. Repertoires were generated with immunoSEQ multiplex PCR, while TCRdb's copy carries only in-frame clones and drops some. The sample consists of roughly 150,000 clones, approximately 80% of them appearing once. The sample taken for sequencing was PBMCs or T cells enriched from blood (not recorded which). All receptors come from a woman between 45 and 65 years old who had recovered from COVID-19.

The chain carries TRBV4-2 and TRBJ1-2; D unresolved. The germline V gene has CDR1 LGHNA and CDR2 YNFKEQ. CDR3 length equals 14 residues. Trimming took 4 bases from V and 0 from J, leaving 9 bases between them. The CDR3, as DNA: TGTGCCAGCAGCCCCGGCGGCGCTAACTATGGCTACACCTTC. Its protein product is CASSPGGANYGYTF.

The rearrangement joins TRBV19 to TRBJ1-5; no firm D call. This CDR3 has 13 amino acids. Trimming stripped 4 bases from V and 5 bases from J, with 9 bases between. Germline CDR1 reads LNHDA; CDR2 reads SQIVND (reference sequence). The CDR3, as DNA: TGTGCCAGTAGTACGGTTCGGGATCAGCCCCAGCATTTT. It translates to CASSTVRDQPQHF.

The V and J genes are TRBV5-4 and TRBJ1-6, with 7 bases that match TRBD1. Germline CDR1 SGHNT, CDR2 YYREEE (reference sequence). The CDR3 totals 14 residues. The chain's CDR3 is CAAGRDRDNSPLHF. The CDR3 nucleotides are TGTGCAGCCGGGCGGGACAGAGATAATTCACCCCTCCACTTT.

The V gene is TRBV9, the J gene TRBJ2-3, with a possible D match to TRBD2 (5 bases). This CDR3 has 13 amino acids. The germline CDR1 and CDR2 sequences are SGDLS and YYNGEE. V lost 0 bases and J lost 12, with 14 bases in between. Here the CDR3 reads CASSVETTRVQYF. DNA of the CDR3: TGTGCCAGCAGCGTAGAGACTACCCGGGTCCAGTATTTT. The whole variable domain, filled in from reference TRBV9 and TRBJ2-3, reads DSGVTQTPKHLITATGQRVTLRCSPRSGDLSVYWYQQSLDQGLQFLIQYYNGEERAKGNILERFSAQQFPDLHSELNLSSLELGDSALYFCASSVETTRVQYFGPGTRLTVL.

This sequence joins TRBV9 and TRBJ1-3; D might be TRBD1 (5 bases). This CDR3 contains 15 residues. Germline V CDR1 and CDR2: SGDLS, YYNGEE. The V end was cut by 4 bases, the J end by 4 bases, with 15 bases between. CDR3: CASSPGGTTGNTIYF. CDR3 in DNA: TGTGCCAGCAGCCCGGGAGGGACGACAGGAAACACCATATATTTT. Supplemented by reference TRBV9 and TRBJ1-3, the full variable domain reads DSGVTQTPKHLITATGQRVTLRCSPRSGDLSVYWYQQSLDQGLQFLIQYYNGEERAKGNILERFSAQQFPDLHSELNLSSLELGDSALYFCASSPGGTTGNTIYFGEGSWLTVV.

The chain is built from TRBV7-9 and TRBJ2-7, with D possibly TRBD2 on 6 matching bases. CDR1 and CDR2 (germline): SEHNR, FQNEAQ (reference sequence). This CDR3 is 15 amino acids long. V lost 3 bases to trimming and J lost 1 base, with 13 bases between them. The CDR3 region has the DNA TGTGCCAGCAGCTTGGGACTTGCTTCTTCCTACGAGCAGTACTTC. It translates to CASSLGLASSYEQYF.

The V and J genes are TRBV6-5 and TRBJ1-5; the D is unclear. The germline V and J ends were trimmed by 2 bases and 1 base, with 9 bases remaining between them. The CDR3 contains 15 residues. Per germline, CDR1 MNHEY and CDR2 SVGAGI. This chain's CDR3 is CASSYSGISNQPQHF. The CDR3 DNA sequence: TGTGCCAGCAGTTACAGCGGAATCAGCAATCAGCCCCAGCATTTT.

The sample holds one count of this clone. The CDR3 protein is CASSFGRTDTQYF. In DNA form, the CDR3 reads TGCGCCAGCAGTTTTGGCCGCACAGATACGCAGTATTTT. The rearrangement joins TRBV5-1 to TRBJ2-3, with unresolved D. The CDR3 has 13 residues. Trimming took off 5 bases at V and 1 base at J, with 8 bases between the two ends. Germline lookup yields CDR1 SGHRS and CDR2 YFSETQ.

The V and J genes are TRBV11-3 and TRBJ1-6, with 10 positions matching TRBD1. J gave up 8 bases and V 5 bases, and 6 bases lay outside the gene matches. This CDR3 contains 15 residues. CDR1 is SGHNT and CDR2 is YENEEA in the germline V gene. The DNA for the CDR3 is TGTGCCAGCAGCGCACGGGACAGGGGCTATTCACCCCTCCACTTT. It encodes CASSARDRGYSPLHF.

The CDR3 coding sequence is TGCAGCGTTGTGGGGCACCAGGGGGTCACTGAAGCTTTCTTT. It is translated as CSVVGHQGVTEAFF. The rearrangement links TRBV29-1 to TRBJ1-1, with 7 nucleotides matching TRBD1. This CDR3 region has 14 residues. CDR1 and CDR2 (germline): SQVTM, ANQGSEA. The trim removed 4 bases at V and 4 bases at J, leaving 9 bases unmatched. The whole variable domain, remainder taken from reference TRBV29-1 and TRBJ1-1, is SAVISQKPSRDICQRGTSLTIQCQVDSQVTMMFWYRQQPGQSLTLIATANQGSEATYESGFVIDKFPISRPNLTFSTLTVSNMSPEDSSIYLCSVVGHQGVTEAFFGQGTRLTVV.

The chain joins TRBV18 to TRBJ2-6, with D hard to call. The CDR3 runs 17 residues. Germline-derived CDR1 and CDR2 are KGHSH and LQKENI. V was pared by 6 bases and J by 2 bases, with 17 bases between. The CDR3 bases are TGTGCCAGCTCCTCCATCGATGCAACGGCTGGGGCCAACGTCCTGACTTTC. Translated: CASSSIDATAGANVLTF.

This rearrangement joins TRBV10-1 to TRBJ1-2; possible D gene TRBD1, 6 bases. In germline, CDR1 is WNHNN, CDR2 SYGVQD (reference sequence). Trimming took off 5 bases at V and 8 bases at J, with 18 bases between the two ends. The CDR3 totals 14 residues. In DNA form, the CDR3 reads TGCGCCAGCAGTCGTATACAGGGATTAGAGGGCTACACCTTC. As protein: CASSRIQGLEGYTF.

In DNA, the CDR3 is TGTGCCAGCAGTTTAGGAGGGAGGGCCTGGGATGAGCAGTTCTTC. Its translation is CASSLGGRAWDEQFF. The chain links TRBV28 to TRBJ2-1; 7 nucleotides align to TRBD2. The germline V gene encodes CDR1 MDHEN and CDR2 SYDVKM. V trimming: 2 bases; J trimming: 8 bases; junction bases outside the gene matches: 9. The CDR3 consists of 15 residues.

V usage is TRBV19 and J usage is TRBJ1-5; D possibly corresponds to TRBD1 (6 bases). CDR3 size: 17 residues. Deletions cut 7 bases from V and 0 bases from J, with 19 bases between. Germline V gene sequence: CDR1 LNHDA, CDR2 SQIVND (reference sequence). In DNA, the CDR3 is TGTGCCAGTACAGGCAGGGGCGTTCTATATAGCAATCAGCCCCAGCATTTT. It yields the protein CASTGRGVLYSNQPQHF.

The chain links TRBV2 to TRBJ2-2; tentatively, D is TRBD2 (5 bases). The CDR3 has 14 residues. The germline gives CDR1 SNHLY, CDR2 FYNNEI. Trimming cost V 4 bases and J 1 base, with 7 bases left between them. CDR3 region: CASSVRGNTGELFF. The DNA for the CDR3 is TGTGCCAGCAGTGTTCGGGGGAACACCGGGGAGCTGTTTTTT.

V is TRBV5-1 and J is TRBJ2-1; D not resolved. V lost 3 bases, J lost 6 bases, and 4 bases lay in between. This CDR3 contains 11 residues. Germline assignment: CDR1 SGHRS and CDR2 YFSETQ. The CDR3 is CASSWSNEQFF. DNA of the CDR3: TGCGCCAGCAGCTGGAGCAATGAGCAGTTCTTC.

This clone was detected once. The J gene is TRBJ2-1, the V gene TRBV12-3 or TRBV12-4; D remains ambiguous. The CDR3 totals 13 residues. Trimming cost V 5 bases and J 0 bases, with 5 bases left between them. The CDR3 here is CASSLSSYNEQFF. DNA for the CDR3: TGTGCCAGCAGTCTTAGCTCCTACAATGAGCAGTTCTTC.

V gene TRBV4-2 combines with J gene TRBJ2-1; TRBD2 aligns across 8 bases. CDR3 length: 15 amino acids. J was trimmed by 6 bases and V by 4 bases; bases with no gene match: 8. Germline values: CDR1 LGHNA, CDR2 YNFKEQ. DNA of the CDR3: TGTGCCAGCAGCCCACAGGCGGGAGGTGTCAATGAGCAGTTCTTC. It encodes CASSPQAGGVNEQFF.

The genes are TRBV5-1 and TRBJ1-1, with D possibly being TRBD1 (6 bases). This CDR3 comprises 14 residues. Germline CDR1 is SGHRS and CDR2 is YFSETQ. V was trimmed by 2 bases and J by 2 bases, leaving 10 bases between them. The CDR3 sequence is CASSFGDINTEAFF. The CDR3, as DNA: TGCGCCAGCAGCTTTGGGGACATCAACACTGAAGCTTTCTTT.

V and J are TRBV7-2 and TRBJ1-3; tentatively, D is TRBD1 (6 bases). The V gene's germline CDR1 is SGHTA and CDR2 FQGNSA. The CDR3 sequence is 15 residues long. V lost 5 bases and J 0 bases, leaving 11 bases between the germline ends. This CDR3 is CASSAGQSSGNTIYF. In DNA form, the CDR3 reads TGTGCCAGCAGCGCCGGACAGTCCTCTGGAAACACCATATATTTT.

The chain carries TRBV3-1 (or the pseudogene TRBV3-2) and TRBJ2-1, with TRBD2 matching over 9 bases. J was trimmed by 3 bases and V by 0 bases; bases with no gene match: 6. The CDR3 totals 17 residues. CDR1 and CDR2 from the germline V gene are LGHDT and YNNKEL (reference sequence). CDR3 DNA: TGTGCCAGCAGCCAAGATGGCCTAGCGGGACTCTACAATGAGCAGTTCTTC. Translating gives CASSQDGLAGLYNEQFF.

The rearrangement uses TRBV4-3 and TRBJ1-2; weak D call: TRBD1 (6 bases). CDR1 and CDR2 from the germline V gene are LGHNA and YSLEER. The CDR3 is 15 amino acids. Trimming cost V 0 bases and J 6 bases, with 14 bases left between them. DNA of the CDR3: TGCGCCAGCAGCCAAGATTATGGGGGCGGAAATGGCTACACCTTC. Translating gives CASSQDYGGGNGYTF.

This rearrangement joins TRBV25-1 to TRBJ1-4, with a weak D call TRBD1 (6 bases). Trimming took off 9 bases at V and 0 bases at J, with 8 bases between the two ends. CDR3 size: 13 residues. Germline CDR1 reads MGHDK; CDR2 reads SYGVNS. CDR3 protein: CASRTATNEKLFF. CDR3 DNA sequence: TGTGCCAGTCGGACAGCAACTAATGAAAAACTGTTTTTT.

This clone was counted only a few times. The chain uses TRBV18 and TRBJ1-2; 7 positions agree with TRBD1. Germline CDR1 reads KGHSH; CDR2 reads LQKENI. The ends lost 6 bases at V and 6 bases at J; junction bases unmatched: 10. This CDR3 comprises 14 residues. CDR3 residues: CASSRERGLDGYTF. The CDR3 coding sequence is TGTGCCAGCTCCCGCGAAAGGGGGCTTGATGGCTACACCTTC.

V and J are TRBV11-2 and TRBJ1-2; a possible D gene is TRBD1 (6 bases). V was clipped by 5 bases and J by 8 bases, with 15 bases between them. The CDR3 totals 13 residues. Germline-derived CDR1 and CDR2 are SGHAT and FQNNGV. The CDR3 coding sequence is TGTGCCAGCAGCCGTCAGGGGATCGAGGGCTACACCTTC. It encodes CASSRQGIEGYTF.

The V gene is TRBV9, the J gene TRBJ1-1; possible D gene TRBD1, 6 bases. Germline-derived CDR1 and CDR2 are SGDLS and YYNGEE. With 0 bases removed from V and 3 bases from J, the gap between germline ends came to 6 bases. This CDR3 is 13 amino acids long. The CDR3 sequence: CASSVAGDTEAFF. The CDR3 nucleotides are TGTGCCAGCAGCGTAGCAGGGGACACTGAAGCTTTCTTT.

The chain links TRBV19 to TRBJ2-2; 9 nucleotides agree with TRBD1. CDR1 and CDR2 (germline): LNHDA, SQIVND (reference sequence). J was trimmed by 6 bases and V by 2 bases; bases with no gene match: 10. This CDR3 region has 17 residues. CDR3 DNA: TGTGCCAGTAGTATAACAGGGGGCGAGTTCGAGGCCGGGGAGCTGTTTTTT. This translates into CASSITGGEFEAGELFF.